The rows below give T cell receptor beta chains drawn from one sample of a study of breast tumors, draining lymph nodes, adjacent tissues. TCRdb re-called the multiplex PCR reads with MiXCR, one entry per CDR3 protein. The data contain 200,000 to 250,000 distinct CDR3 sequences, roughly a third of them singletons. The sequencing input was axillary lymph node tissue. The receptors were gathered from a female donor with breast cancer. Some clones in this sample may be carry-over from other donors' samples. The CDR3 runs from the conserved cysteine through the conserved F or W. Each record gives: V gene, clone size, D gene, J gene, CDR3 protein, CDR3 DNA. The D gene is left open where the match is weak. Size tells how often a clone was seen (once, few, many) or the class of an expanded clone, and some rows leave it out.

v_call: TRBV9; clone_size: NA; d_call: NA; j_call: TRBJ2-7; cdr3_aa: CASSPRGDRFAGARYEQYF; cdr3_nt: TGTGCCAGCAGCCCACGAGGAGACAGGTTTGCTGGGGCTCGCTACGAGCAGTACTTC
v_call: TRBV3-1; clone_size: NA; d_call: NA; j_call: TRBJ2-5; cdr3_aa: CASSRQDF; cdr3_nt: TGTGCCAGCAGCCGCCAGGACTTC
v_call: TRBV6-5; clone_size: few; d_call: TRBD2; j_call: TRBJ2-1; cdr3_aa: CASSPQGLNNEQFF; cdr3_nt: TGTGCCAGCAGTCCTCAGGGACTAAACAATGAGCAGTTCTTC
v_call: TRBV27; clone_size: NA; d_call: NA; j_call: TRBJ1-6; cdr3_aa: CASSLWGLNSPLHF; cdr3_nt: TGTGCCAGCAGTTTATGGGGCCTTAATTCACCCCTCCACTTT
v_call: TRBV18; clone_size: many; d_call: NA; j_call: TRBJ2-5; cdr3_aa: CASSPVDGVETQYF; cdr3_nt: TGTGCCAGCTCACCGGTTGACGGGGTAGAGACCCAGTACTTC
v_call: TRBV29-1; clone_size: NA; d_call: NA; j_call: TRBJ2-2; cdr3_aa: CSVEGQGGNTGELFF; cdr3_nt: TGCAGCGTTGAAGGGCAGGGGGGGAACACCGGGGAGCTGTTTTTT
v_call: TRBV6-5; clone_size: many; d_call: TRBD1; j_call: TRBJ1-2; cdr3_aa: CASTTGGVYGYTF; cdr3_nt: TGTGCCAGCACCACAGGGGGGGTCTATGGCTACACCTTC
v_call: TRBV11-3; clone_size: many; d_call: TRBD2; j_call: TRBJ2-1; cdr3_aa: CASSLAAGGSYNEQFF; cdr3_nt: TGTGCCAGCAGCTTAGCGGCGGGGGGCTCCTACAATGAGCAGTTCTTC
v_call: TRBV20-1; clone_size: many; d_call: NA; j_call: TRBJ2-7; cdr3_aa: CSASLRVSGEQYF; cdr3_nt: TGCAGTGCTAGCCTTCGGGTCTCAGGGGAGCAGTACTTC
v_call: TRBV15; clone_size: NA; d_call: TRBD2; j_call: TRBJ2-3; cdr3_aa: CATSASAGVTDTQYF; cdr3_nt: TGCGCCACCAGCGCGTCAGCGGGAGTGACAGATACGCAGTATTTT
v_call: TRBV29-1; clone_size: many; d_call: NA; j_call: TRBJ1-2; cdr3_aa: CSATDNLYGYTF; cdr3_nt: TGCAGCGCCACGGACAACCTCTATGGCTACACCTTC
v_call: TRBV11-2; clone_size: NA; d_call: TRBD2; j_call: TRBJ2-3; cdr3_aa: CASSLLAGEGADTQYF; cdr3_nt: TGTGCCAGCAGCCTATTAGCGGGAGAAGGGGCAGATACGCAGTATTTT